These 24 T cell receptor beta chains originate from one sample sequenced in a study of control samples from healthy donors and cancer patients. Measured with immunoSEQ multiplex PCR; TCRdb has only the in-frame clones, and not every one. This table holds 150,000 to 200,000 clones, approximately 92% found once. Sample: blood. The receptors here all came from a young man in good health.

The rearrangement uses TRBV2 and TRBJ1-6; D is undetermined. V lost 5 bases to trimming and J lost 0 bases, with 14 bases between them. CDR1 SNHLY and CDR2 FYNNEI come from the germline V gene. This CDR3 spans 17 amino acids. In DNA, the CDR3 is TGTGCCAGCAGTATAACAGTTCCCTCCTCCTATAATTCACCCCTCCACTTT. Protein sequence: CASSITVPSSYNSPLHF.

This clone was seen more than once but under ten times. The rearrangement links TRBV5-1 to TRBJ1-3; D not resolved. Trimming stripped 1 base from V and 0 bases from J, with 14 bases between. Germline V gene sequence: CDR1 SGHRS, CDR2 YFSETQ. The CDR3 has 17 amino acids. Here the CDR3 reads CASSLFAAYDSGNTIYF. CDR3 sequence (DNA): TGCGCCAGCAGCTTGTTTGCTGCTTATGACTCTGGAAACACCATATATTTT.

The V and J genes are TRBV5-4 and TRBJ1-1, with D perhaps matching TRBD1 (5 bases). Between the trimmed V and J ends, which lost 0 bases and 3 bases, there was a span of 9 bases. The germline CDR1 and CDR2 sequences are SGHNT and YYREEE (reference sequence). The length of the CDR3 is 14 residues. CDR3 residues: CASSLGGVYTEAFF. The CDR3 DNA reads as TGTGCCAGCAGCTTGGGAGGGGTTTACACTGAAGCTTTCTTT.

In the case of this clone: Other DNA sequences in the sample encode the same CDR3. The chain carries TRBV5-1 and TRBJ1-6, with D possibly matching TRBD1 (6 bases). Germline assignment: CDR1 SGHRS and CDR2 YFSETQ. The CDR3 runs 19 residues. Trimming cost V 0 bases and J 0 bases, with 16 bases left between them. CDR3 loop: CASSLAGGGPLSYNSPLHF. The CDR3, as DNA: TGCGCCAGCAGCTTGGCAGGCGGGGGGCCCCTCTCCTATAATTCACCCCTCCACTTT.

The rearrangement joins TRBV9 to TRBJ1-3, with 7 positions matching TRBD1. Germline CDR1 and CDR2: SGDLS and YYNGEE. This CDR3 spans 14 amino acids. With V trimmed by 4 bases and J by 0 bases, 1 base remained unmatched. The CDR3, as DNA: TGTGCCAGCAGCCGACAGGGCTCTGGAAACACCATATATTTT. Translating gives CASSRQGSGNTIYF.

Worth noting for this clone: The sample carries other DNA sequences with the same CDR3. The chain couples TRBV5-1 to TRBJ1-1; D unresolved. This CDR3 is 13 amino acids long. The V end lost 0 bases, the J end lost 5 bases, and 8 bases lay between the germline ends. Germline V gene sequence: CDR1 SGHRS, CDR2 YFSETQ. CDR3 nucleotides: TGCGCCAGCAGCTTGGGGAGGGAGACTGAAGCTTTCTTT. It codes for CASSLGRETEAFF.

The chain recombines TRBV12-3 or TRBV12-4 with TRBJ1-5; D uncertain. This CDR3 region has 13 residues. Trimming took 3 bases from V and 0 from J, leaving 3 bases between them. CDR3 DNA: TGTGCCAGCAGTTTGAATAGCAATCAGCCCCAGCATTTT. It is translated as CASSLNSNQPQHF.

The chain links TRBV7-9 to TRBJ2-7; D is possibly TRBD1 (8 bases). The germline V and J ends were trimmed by 0 bases and 1 base, with 13 bases remaining between them. This CDR3 comprises 16 residues. CDR1 and CDR2 from the germline V gene are SEHNR and FQNEAQ (reference sequence). CDR3 residues: CASSLARGTGSYEQYF. The CDR3 DNA follows: TGTGCCAGCAGCTTAGCGCGGGGGACAGGTTCCTACGAGCAGTACTTC.

V usage is TRBV12-5 and J usage is TRBJ2-1, with D tentatively TRBD2 (5 bases). There are 13 residues in the CDR3. Per the germline V gene, CDR1 is LGHNT and CDR2 is FRNRAP. Trimming took off 6 bases at V and 12 bases at J, with 18 bases between the two ends. The CDR3 bases are TGTGCTAGTGGCCTAGAGTCGGGGATTTGGCAGTTCTTC. Translation gives CASGLESGIWQFF.

CDR3 protein: CASSWADSSGNTIYF. The DNA for the CDR3 is TGTGCCAGCAGCTGGGCGGACTCTTCTGGAAACACCATATATTTT. The V gene is TRBV3-1 (or the pseudogene TRBV3-2), the J gene TRBJ1-3; no clear D. Trimming stripped 5 bases from V and 1 base from J, with 12 bases between. The CDR3 runs 15 residues. Germline-derived CDR1 and CDR2 are LGHDT and YNNKEL (reference sequence).

This sequence joins TRBV14 and TRBJ1-1; no definite D call. V was cut by 1 base and J by 10 bases, with 10 bases left in between. Germline CDR1 SGHDN, CDR2 FVKESK. The CDR3 extends over 12 amino acids. CDR3 sequence (DNA): TGTGCCAGCAGCCAAGCTGGGGTAGCAGCTTTCTTT. This encodes CASSQAGVAAFF.

The chain links TRBV3-1 (or the pseudogene TRBV3-2) to TRBJ2-1; 14 bases agree with TRBD2. Germline V gene data show CDR1 as LGHDT and CDR2 as YNNKEL (reference sequence). CDR3 length equals 15 residues. Trimming took 4 bases from V and 7 from J; bases not matched to a gene: 3. The chain's CDR3 is CASSRLAGGKNEQFF. CDR3 coding DNA: TGTGCCAGCAGCCGACTAGCGGGGGGGAAAAATGAGCAGTTCTTC.

This clone occurred a few times. The chain employs TRBV2 and TRBJ1-5; D may be TRBD1 (6 bases). V was clipped by 4 bases and J by 2 bases, with 9 bases between them. CDR3 length: 14 amino acids. CDR1 is SNHLY and CDR2 is FYNNEI in the germline V gene. The CDR3 DNA reads as TGTGCCAGCAGTGTTGAGGGGGGCAATCAGCCCCAGCATTTT. This gives the protein CASSVEGGNQPQHF.

J is TRBJ2-5 and V is TRBV24-1; D is possibly TRBD2 (5 bases). The CDR3 is made up of 15 amino acids. Trimming stripped 4 bases from V and 3 bases from J, with 14 bases between. Germline CDR1 KGHDR, CDR2 SFDVKD. The CDR3 region has the DNA TGTGCCACCAGTGACCAACTAGGTGGGGAAGAGACCCAGTACTTC. It codes for CATSDQLGGEETQYF.

The chain employs TRBV6-1 and TRBJ1-5; no clear D. CDR3 length equals 15 residues. Trimming pared 1 base from V and 1 base from J, leaving 8 bases between. CDR1 and CDR2 from the germline V gene are MNHNS and SASEGT. The CDR3 loop is CASSEGQASNQPQHF. The CDR3 nucleotides read TGTGCCAGCAGTGAAGGGCAAGCGAGCAATCAGCCCCAGCATTTT.

The V call is TRBV10-3, the J call TRBJ1-3, with D uncertain. Trimming removed 2 bases at V and 8 bases at J, with 7 bases between. Germline V gene lookup returns CDR1 ENHRY and CDR2 SYGVKD. The CDR3 is made up of 12 amino acids. CDR3 sequence: CAISEGAHTIYF. CDR3 DNA: TGTGCCATCAGTGAGGGAGCGCACACCATATATTTT.

The chain has TRBV20-1 and TRBJ2-1; D unresolved. Trimming stripped 1 base from V and 9 bases from J, with 7 bases between. In germline, CDR1 is DFQATT, CDR2 SNEGSKA (reference sequence). This CDR3 is built from 11 residues. The CDR3 spells CSARGGGEQFF. In nucleotides, the CDR3 is TGCAGTGCTAGAGGGGGTGGTGAGCAGTTCTTC.

The V call is TRBV5-1, the J call TRBJ2-1, with D possibly being TRBD2 (6 bases). Germline V gene lookup returns CDR1 SGHRS and CDR2 YFSETQ. CDR3 length equals 16 residues. The ends were cut back, 2 bases at V and 5 bases at J, with 17 bases in the middle. The CDR3, as DNA: TGCGCCAGCAGCTTTAGGGAGGATCGAACACACAATGAGCAGTTCTTC. Its translation: CASSFREDRTHNEQFF.

The chain is built from TRBV9 and TRBJ2-1, with D unresolved. The CDR3 loop spans 12 amino acids. Trimming removed 0 bases at V and 10 bases at J, with 8 bases between. Germline loops: CDR1 SGDLS, CDR2 YYNGEE. For the CDR3, the DNA is TGTGCCAGCAGCGTAGAAGTCGGGGAGCAGTTCTTC. As protein: CASSVEVGEQFF.

V and J are TRBV5-1 and TRBJ2-1; 8 bases line up with TRBD2. The CDR3 totals 15 residues. Germline V gene sequence: CDR1 SGHRS, CDR2 YFSETQ. With 7 bases clipped from V and 8 bases from J, the junction kept 14 bases outside the gene matches. CDR3 in amino acids: CASGRIGTRLDEQFF. CDR3 nucleotide sequence: TGCGCCAGCGGACGTATCGGGACTAGGTTAGATGAGCAGTTCTTC.

V and J are TRBV6-4 and TRBJ2-3; 8 nucleotides align to TRBD2. CDR1 and CDR2 (germline): MRHNA, SNTAGT. The length of the CDR3 is 15 residues. Trimming at V came to 4 bases and at J to 6 bases, leaving 9 bases not matched to a gene. CDR3 region: CASSASGGGSDTQYF. The CDR3 DNA sequence: TGTGCCAGCAGTGCGAGCGGGGGTGGATCGGATACGCAGTATTTT.

In its sample, this clone was seen once. The V and J genes are TRBV5-1 and TRBJ2-1; TRBD1 agrees at 8 bases. Germline V gene data show CDR1 as SGHRS and CDR2 as YFSETQ. With V trimmed by 3 bases and J by 5 bases, 7 bases remained unmatched. CDR3 length equals 15 residues. The CDR3 nucleotides are TGCGCCAGCAGCTGGGGTGACAGGGGTGACAATGAGCAGTTCTTC. Translated, it gives CASSWGDRGDNEQFF.

This clone was seen once. The chain employs TRBV30 and TRBJ1-1; D not certain. This CDR3 has 12 amino acids. The V gene lost 8 bases and the J gene lost 4 bases, with 14 bases spanning the gap. Looked up from germline, CDR1 is GTSNPN and CDR2 is SVGIG (reference sequence). The DNA of the CDR3 is TGTGCCCTGGAAAGGGTAGGCACTGAAGCTTTCTTT. Translating it yields CALERVGTEAFF.

The V call is TRBV2, the J call TRBJ1-3, with D hard to call. Germline V gene data show CDR1 as SNHLY and CDR2 as FYNNEI. CDR3 length equals 13 residues. Trimming took 6 bases from V and 4 from J, leaving 10 bases between them. CDR3 in amino acids: CASSGMIGNTIYF. The CDR3 nucleotides read TGTGCCAGCAGCGGAATGATCGGAAACACCATATATTTT.